This T cell receptor beta chain was profiled in a study of T cells and Merkel cell carcinoma outcomes. CDR1 SGHTA and CDR2 FQGNSA come from the germline V gene. The V gene lost 5 bases and the J gene lost 8 bases, with 15 bases spanning the gap. CDR3 size: 13 residues. The data were produced by immunoSEQ multiplex PCR, yet TCRdb's version contains in-frame clones alone and is incomplete. Among around 14,000 clones listed, just under 95% were seen once. The clonotype originates from a human donor with Merkel cell carcinoma. The sample taken for sequencing was tumor tissue from Merkel cell carcinoma. The genes are TRBV7-2 and TRBJ1-2; D not certain. This CDR3 is CASSPRKTEGYTF. In DNA form, the CDR3 reads TGTGCCAGCAGCCCGCGAAAGACGGAGGGCTACACCTTC.